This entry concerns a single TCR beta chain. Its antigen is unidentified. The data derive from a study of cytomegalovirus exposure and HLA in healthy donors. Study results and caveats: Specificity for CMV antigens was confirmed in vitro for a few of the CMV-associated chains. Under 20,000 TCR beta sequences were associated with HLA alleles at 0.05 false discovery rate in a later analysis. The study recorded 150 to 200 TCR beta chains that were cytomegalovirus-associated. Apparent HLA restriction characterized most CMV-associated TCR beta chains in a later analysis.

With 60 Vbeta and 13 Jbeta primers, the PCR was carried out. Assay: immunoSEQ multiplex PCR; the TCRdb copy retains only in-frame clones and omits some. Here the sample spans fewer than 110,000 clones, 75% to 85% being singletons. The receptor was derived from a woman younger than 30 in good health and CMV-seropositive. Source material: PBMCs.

CDR3 protein: CASSKPGQGDGYTF. The CDR3 region has the DNA TGTGCCAGCAGCAAACCGGGACAGGGGGACGGCTACACCTTC. The chain combines TRBV7-9 with TRBJ1-2; 11 bases align to TRBD1. The CDR3 has 14 amino acids. The ends lost 5 bases at V and 8 bases at J; junction bases unmatched: 7. CDR1 is SEHNR, CDR2 FQNEAQ, per germline (reference sequence).